Listed below are T cell receptor beta chains from one sample, sequenced in a study of blood T cell repertoires in COVID-19. Libraries were prepared by immunoSEQ multiplex PCR; TCRdb keeps only in-frame clonotypes and omits some of them. The profile shows 250,000 or so clones, 84% of them singletons. The sequenced sample consisted of PBMCs or T cells enriched from blood (not recorded which). The source of these receptors is a man between 60 and 70 years old who had recovered from COVID-19. Both conserved end residues are part of each CDR3. A D gene is named only where the DNA matches it firmly. Size is stated for part of the rows, as once, few or many counts, or as a class when the clone is expanded.

>TRBV18|NA|NA|TRBJ1-1
CASSYGGNTEAFF
TGTGCCAGCTCATACGGCGGGAACACTGAAGCTTTCTTT
>TRBV7-2|NA|NA|TRBJ2-7
CASSLGTAAYEQYF
TGTGCCAGCAGCTTAGGGACAGCCGCCTACGAGCAGTACTTC
>TRBV2|NA|NA|TRBJ2-3
CASSGNPDTQYF
TGTGCCAGCAGCGGGAACCCAGATACGCAGTATTTT
>TRBV11-3|NA|NA|TRBJ2-7
CASSLVSGATYEQYF
TGTGCCAGCAGCTTAGTGTCAGGGGCAACCTACGAGCAGTACTTC
>TRBV6-5|NA|NA|TRBJ2-7
CASIPWGQGLYEQYF
TGTGCCAGCATTCCATGGGGACAAGGGTTGTACGAGCAGTACTTC
>TRBV6-6|TRBD1|NA|TRBJ2-5
CASTLRGPRETQYF
TGTGCCAGCACCCTAAGGGGGCCAAGGGAGACCCAGTACTTC
>TRBV15|TRBD1|NA|TRBJ2-7
CATGDRVTYEQYF
TGTGCCACTGGGGACAGAGTCACCTACGAGCAGTACTTC
>TRBV5-1|NA|NA|TRBJ1-1
CASSLDTGTEAFF
TGCGCCAGCAGCTTGGATACGGGTACTGAAGCTTTCTTT
>TRBV3-1/TRBV3-2|TRBD2|NA|TRBJ2-7
CASSSGTSGGAHEQYF
TGTGCCAGCAGCTCTGGGACTAGCGGGGGGGCCCACGAGCAGTACTTC
>TRBV7-9|NA|NA|TRBJ2-7
CASSPGPSRTYEQYF
TGTGCCAGCAGCCCCGGTCCTTCTCGCACCTACGAGCAGTACTTC
>TRBV7-9|NA|many|TRBJ1-5
CASSSGHSNQPQHF
TGTGCCAGCAGCTCGGGACATAGCAATCAGCCCCAGCATTTT
>TRBV3-1/TRBV3-2|NA|NA|TRBJ1-2
CASSPGGTLYGYTF
TGTGCCAGCAGCCCGGGGGGGACTCTCTATGGCTACACCTTC
>TRBV6-4|NA|NA|TRBJ1-2
CASRGPGGVSYGYTF
TGTGCCAGCAGGGGCCCCGGGGGGGTTTCCTATGGCTACACCTTC
>TRBV27|TRBD1|NA|TRBJ1-6
CASILPPRTGAAYNSPLHF
TGTGCCAGCATCCTTCCTCCCAGGACAGGGGCGGCTTATAATTCACCCCTCCACTTT
>TRBV5-8|TRBD1|few|TRBJ1-5
CASSLEPGGGGRIQPQHF
TGTGCCAGCAGCTTGGAACCCGGCGGAGGGGGCCGTATTCAGCCCCAGCATTTT
>TRBV19|NA|NA|TRBJ2-5
CASSVSDGGKTQYF
TGTGCCAGTAGTGTTTCTGACGGGGGAAAGACCCAGTACTTC
>TRBV20-1|TRBD2|NA|TRBJ2-3
CSASAGLAGGTDTQYF
TGCAGTGCTAGTGCCGGACTAGCGGGGGGCACAGATACGCAGTATTTT
>TRBV28|NA|NA|TRBJ1-5
CASSPWGVSSQPQHF
TGTGCCAGCAGCCCGTGGGGGGTGAGTAGTCAGCCCCAGCATTTT
>TRBV4-2|NA|once|TRBJ1-1
CASSQDVGHRNTEAFF
TGTGCCAGCAGCCAAGATGTTGGACACAGGAACACTGAAGCTTTCTTT
>TRBV4-3|NA|few|TRBJ2-2
CASRGQGHTGELFF
TGCGCCAGCAGAGGTCAGGGTCACACCGGGGAGCTGTTTTTT
>TRBV5-1|NA|NA|TRBJ1-1
CASSSQPDKNTEAFF
TGCGCCAGCAGCTCCCAGCCGGACAAGAACACTGAAGCTTTCTTT
>TRBV18|NA|NA|TRBJ1-1
CASSPAGLAMNTEAFF
TGTGCCAGCTCTCCAGCGGGGCTGGCTATGAACACTGAAGCTTTCTTT
>TRBV11-3|NA|NA|TRBJ1-2
CASSPWTDSNYGYTF
TGTGCCAGCAGCCCATGGACAGATTCTAACTATGGCTACACCTTC
>TRBV7-9|NA|NA|TRBJ1-6
CASSYNRESPLHF
TGTGCCAGCAGCTACAACAGAGAATCACCCCTCCACTTT
>TRBV10-3|TRBD1|NA|TRBJ1-5
CATRTDTGQEDYSNQPQHF
TGTGCCACCAGGACCGATACTGGACAGGAGGACTATAGCAATCAGCCCCAGCATTTT
>TRBV4-3|NA|NA|TRBJ1-2
CASSQTGGGYGYTF
TGCGCCAGCAGCCAGACGGGCGGAGGATATGGCTACACCTTC
>TRBV7-2|NA|NA|TRBJ2-5
CASSLGLPQETQYF
TGTGCCAGCAGCTTAGGTTTGCCGCAGGAGACCCAGTACTTC
>TRBV7-9|NA|NA|TRBJ1-2
CASSSRTAVSNGYTF
TGTGCCAGCAGCTCGAGGACAGCTGTCTCTAATGGCTACACCTTC
>TRBV15|NA|NA|TRBJ2-5
CATSRDPTSKETQYF
TGTGCCACCAGCAGAGATCCAACTAGCAAAGAGACCCAGTACTTC
>TRBV14|TRBD1|NA|TRBJ1-2
CASSGQGRDYGYTF
TGTGCCAGCAGCGGACAGGGAAGGGACTATGGCTACACCTTC
>TRBV7-2|TRBD1|NA|TRBJ1-2
CASSGTANYGYTF
TGTGCCAGCAGCGGGACAGCTAACTATGGCTACACCTTC